Listed below are T cell receptor beta chains from one sample, sequenced in a study of T cells in Graves' hyperthyroidism and ophthalmopathy. TCRdb itself ran the multiplex PCR reads through MiXCR, one entry per CDR3 protein. Of around 700,000 distinct CDR3 sequences in the sample, about a third were seen once. The sequenced sample was blood. These receptors were taken from a middle-aged woman with Graves' hyperthyroidism. Each CDR3 is given with its conserved first and last residue. Each record gives: clone size, D gene, V gene, J gene, CDR3 length, CDR3 DNA, CDR3 protein. D genes are given only for firm matches. The size entry is marked missing in some rows and otherwise reads once, few, many or a size class.

clone size: .
D gene: .
V gene: TRBV25-1
J gene: TRBJ1-2
CDR3 length: 12
CDR3 DNA: TGTGCCAGCAGCTTAGGGTTGGAACTCTACACCTTC
CDR3 protein: CASSLGLELYTF

clone size: many
D gene: TRBD1
V gene: TRBV29-1
J gene: TRBJ1-2
CDR3 length: 15
CDR3 DNA: TGCAGCGCCTATGGGCGGACAGGGGAAGTTTATGGCTACACCTTC
CDR3 protein: CSAYGRTGEVYGYTF

clone size: many
D gene: .
V gene: TRBV24-1
J gene: TRBJ1-2
CDR3 length: 14
CDR3 DNA: TGTGCCACCAGTGACCCGACTAGGGCTTATGGCTACACCTTC
CDR3 protein: CATSDPTRAYGYTF

clone size: .
D gene: TRBD1
V gene: TRBV19
J gene: TRBJ1-1
CDR3 length: 17
CDR3 DNA: TGTGCCAGTAGCCGACTGGGACAGGGAGGGTATAACACTGAAGCTTTCTTT
CDR3 protein: CASSRLGQGGYNTEAFF

clone size: many
D gene: .
V gene: TRBV19
J gene: TRBJ1-2
CDR3 length: 12
CDR3 DNA: TGTGCCAGTGGACGGAGGTTCTATGGCTACACCTTC
CDR3 protein: CASGRRFYGYTF

clone size: many
D gene: .
V gene: TRBV11-2
J gene: TRBJ1-1
CDR3 length: 13
CDR3 DNA: TGTGCCAGCAGGCACAGGTCGGGGACTGAAGCTTTCTTT
CDR3 protein: CASRHRSGTEAFF

clone size: .
D gene: TRBD2
V gene: TRBV7-2
J gene: TRBJ2-5
CDR3 length: 14
CDR3 DNA: TGTGCCAGCAGCAACCGGGGGGGCCAAGAGACCCAGTACTTC
CDR3 protein: CASSNRGGQETQYF

clone size: few
D gene: .
V gene: TRBV5-5
J gene: TRBJ2-5
CDR3 length: 12
CDR3 DNA: TGTGCCAGCAGCTTGGAGGAAATAACCCAGTACTTC
CDR3 protein: CASSLEEITQYF

clone size: many
D gene: TRBD2
V gene: TRBV2
J gene: TRBJ2-5
CDR3 length: 15
CDR3 DNA: TGTGCCAGCCGACTAGCGGGAGGGCCTGGCGAGACCCAGTACTTC
CDR3 protein: CASRLAGGPGETQYF

clone size: .
D gene: .
V gene: TRBV15
J gene: TRBJ2-3
CDR3 length: 15
CDR3 DNA: TGTGCCACCAGCAGGAGGACGGGGGCAATGGATACGCAGTATTTT
CDR3 protein: CATSRRTGAMDTQYF

clone size: .
D gene: TRBD2
V gene: TRBV11-1
J gene: TRBJ2-5
CDR3 length: 17
CDR3 DNA: TGCGCCAGCAGCCAATGGGGGATAGCGGGGGCCGGGAAGACCCAGTACTTC
CDR3 protein: CASSQWGIAGAGKTQYF

clone size: few
D gene: .
V gene: TRBV20-1
J gene: TRBJ2-5
CDR3 length: 17
CDR3 DNA: TGCAGTGCTAGTAGATTAACCACTTCTGCCGAACGGGGGACCCAGTACTTC
CDR3 protein: CSASRLTTSAERGTQYF

clone size: .
D gene: .
V gene: TRBV4-3
J gene: TRBJ1-1
CDR3 length: 16
CDR3 DNA: TGCGCCAGCAGCCAAGAACCCGCTGGGATGAACACTGAAGCTTTCTTT
CDR3 protein: CASSQEPAGMNTEAFF

clone size: .
D gene: TRBD1
V gene: TRBV2
J gene: TRBJ2-7
CDR3 length: 14
CDR3 DNA: TGTGCCAGCAGTGAGACAGGGTCAGAGTACGAGCAGTACTTC
CDR3 protein: CASSETGSEYEQYF

clone size: .
D gene: .
V gene: TRBV4-1
J gene: TRBJ2-6
CDR3 length: 15
CDR3 DNA: TGCGCCAGCAGCCAAGATAATGCTGGGGCCAGCGTCCTGACTTTC
CDR3 protein: CASSQDNAGASVLTF

clone size: .
D gene: .
V gene: TRBV7-9
J gene: TRBJ2-2
CDR3 length: 11
CDR3 DNA: TGTGCCAGCAGCTTAATAGTGGAGCTGTTTTTT
CDR3 protein: CASSLIVELFF

clone size: few
D gene: .
V gene: TRBV4-3
J gene: TRBJ1-2
CDR3 length: 15
CDR3 DNA: TGCGCCAGCAGCCAAGGCATTCTGGATGTCTATGGCTACACCTTC
CDR3 protein: CASSQGILDVYGYTF

clone size: .
D gene: .
V gene: TRBV9
J gene: TRBJ1-2
CDR3 length: 17
CDR3 DNA: TGTGCCAGCAGTTTTGCAGGACAGCCTGCCGGTGGGTATGGCTACACCTTC
CDR3 protein: CASSFAGQPAGGYGYTF

clone size: .
D gene: TRBD1
V gene: TRBV5-1
J gene: TRBJ1-1
CDR3 length: 14
CDR3 DNA: TGCGCCAGCAGCGAGGGACAGCCGAACACTGAAGCTTTCTTT
CDR3 protein: CASSEGQPNTEAFF

clone size: few
D gene: .
V gene: TRBV4-2
J gene: TRBJ1-1
CDR3 length: 13
CDR3 DNA: TGTGCCAGCAAGACCCGGCAGGCCGCTGAAGCTTTCTTT
CDR3 protein: CASKTRQAAEAFF

clone size: many
D gene: .
V gene: TRBV2
J gene: TRBJ1-5
CDR3 length: 13
CDR3 DNA: TGTGCCAGCAACTCGAATAGCAATCAGCCCCAGCATTTT
CDR3 protein: CASNSNSNQPQHF

clone size: few
D gene: .
V gene: TRBV10-3
J gene: TRBJ2-7
CDR3 length: 15
CDR3 DNA: TGTGCCAGCAGTTTCGGACAGAGAGCTAACTACGAGCAGTACTTC
CDR3 protein: CASSFGQRANYEQYF

clone size: few
D gene: .
V gene: TRBV19
J gene: TRBJ1-5
CDR3 length: 14
CDR3 DNA: TGTGCCAGTAGTGTTTTCATTAGCAATCAGCCCCAGCATTTT
CDR3 protein: CASSVFISNQPQHF

clone size: few
D gene: .
V gene: TRBV5-1
J gene: TRBJ1-2
CDR3 length: 16
CDR3 DNA: TGCGCCAGCAGCCGCGAGATACAACCGGGTAGCTATGGCTACACCTTC
CDR3 protein: CASSREIQPGSYGYTF

clone size: many
D gene: .
V gene: TRBV5-6
J gene: TRBJ1-2
CDR3 length: 13
CDR3 DNA: TGTGCCAGCAGCTTCAACGAGGGAGATGGCTACACCTTC
CDR3 protein: CASSFNEGDGYTF

clone size: .
D gene: .
V gene: TRBV7-9
J gene: TRBJ1-3
CDR3 length: 15
CDR3 DNA: TGTGCCAGCAGCCAGGGGTTGAGCTCTGGAAACACCATATATTTT
CDR3 protein: CASSQGLSSGNTIYF

clone size: many
D gene: .
V gene: TRBV7-9
J gene: TRBJ1-4
CDR3 length: 14
CDR3 DNA: TGTGCCAGCAGCTCCGGACAGACCTATGAAAAACTGTTTTTT
CDR3 protein: CASSSGQTYEKLFF

clone size: few
D gene: TRBD2
V gene: TRBV5-6
J gene: TRBJ2-7
CDR3 length: 15
CDR3 DNA: TGTGCCAGCAGCTGGACCGGGACTATCGGCTACGAGCAGTACTTC
CDR3 protein: CASSWTGTIGYEQYF

clone size: .
D gene: .
V gene: TRBV28
J gene: TRBJ2-7
CDR3 length: 14
CDR3 DNA: TGTGCCAGCAGTGACGTACAGGGATCCTACGAGCAGTACTTC
CDR3 protein: CASSDVQGSYEQYF

clone size: few
D gene: .
V gene: TRBV14
J gene: TRBJ2-5
CDR3 length: 15
CDR3 DNA: TGTGCCAGCAGTTTTAATCTTGGAATCCAAGAGACCCAGTACTTC
CDR3 protein: CASSFNLGIQETQYF